Listed here is a single T cell receptor beta chain. With V trimmed by 6 bases and J by 7 bases, 16 bases remained unmatched. The germline V gene has CDR1 MDHEN and CDR2 SYDVKM. The CDR3 loop spans 17 amino acids. Sequencing used immunoSEQ multiplex PCR; TCRdb keeps in-frame clones, though not all of them. The sample has some 70,000 clones; 90% are singletons. This entry is derived from a study of blood T cell repertoires in COVID-19. As for the study in general: Collection of acute and convalescent COVID-19 samples took place in the United States, Italy and Spain.

Seattle cases were enrolled at active infection and followed longitudinally. Sequenced input: peripheral blood. The sequence came from a man aged 50-59 years with COVID-19, enrolled during active disease. The chain carries TRBV28 and TRBJ1-5; 9 bases fit TRBD1. CDR3 bases: TGTGCCAGCAGGGGTGAGTTCAAAACAGGGGGCGCGCAGCCCCAGCATTTT. Translated, it gives CASRGEFKTGGAQPQHF.